This T cell receptor beta chain was identified during a study of beta chain features in type 1 diabetes. General study findings and limits: Among patients with Type 1 diabetes, TCRB CDR3s were moderately but significantly shorter in every one of the four CD4+ subsets.

CD4+ cells of the naive, central memory, regulatory and stem cell-like memory types were sorted via CD45RO/CCR7/CD25/CD127/CD95/CD27. There are a few counts of this clone. No antigen is known for it. Expressed TCRB transcripts were sequenced because the entire RNA isolate underwent reverse transcription. Here immunoSEQ multiplex PCR was the method, and the copy in TCRdb shows in-frame clones only, minus some. The sample has 240,000 or so clones; about a fifth are singletons. V shed 7 bases and J shed 5 bases, with 12 bases lying between them. CDR1 and CDR2 from the germline V gene are MNHEY and SVGAGI. The CDR3 is 12 residues long.

The receptor's source is a middle-aged woman with type 1 diabetes. The sequenced material came from naive CD4+ T cells from blood. The rearrangement joins TRBV6-5 to TRBJ2-7, with a tentative D call TRBD1 (6 bases). The CDR3 sequence is CASTGQADEQYF. The CDR3 coding sequence is TGTGCCAGCACGGGACAAGCGGACGAGCAGTACTTC.